This T cell receptor beta chain is drawn from a study of T-cell reconstitution after alpha-beta-depleted transplantation in children. Findings and caveats of the study: The study reportedly traced alpha-beta T cells about two months after transplant to several hundred expanded graft clones.

Researchers prepared the TCRbeta library using unique molecular identifiers, the study reports. TCRdb passed the PCR reads through MiXCR, listing each CDR3 protein once. Of 700,000 to 950,000 distinct CDR3 sequences in the sample, about 15% are singletons; the top ten hold 5%. About this clonotype: The antigen is unknown.

This CDR3 has 13 residues. The germline V gene encodes CDR1 MGHDK and CDR2 SYGVNS. Trimming removed 6 bases at V and 5 bases at J, with 13 bases between. The input for sequencing was PBMCs, mostly from graft donor cells, taken 360 days after TCRalphabeta/CD19-depleted stem cell transplant. This clonotype was sampled from a male patient under 18 who had a stem cell transplant for acute lymphoblastic leukemia, so the T cells may come from the graft donor. The chain employs TRBV25-1 and TRBJ1-2; maybe TRBD1 (6 bases). The CDR3 region is CASSENRAYGYTF. CDR3 in DNA: TGTGCCAGCAGCGAGAACAGGGCATATGGCTACACCTTC.